This TCR beta chain was identified during a study of cytomegalovirus exposure and HLA in healthy donors. CDR1 is ENHRY, CDR2 SYGVKD, per germline. Trimming cost V 6 bases and J 4 bases; bases outside gene matches: 8. The CDR3 contains 15 residues. The PCR contained 60 Vbeta and 13 Jbeta primers. Sequencing was performed with immunoSEQ multiplex PCR; in TCRdb, only in-frame clones are kept and a portion is missing. The repertoire holds 54,000 or so clones, with 70% as singletons. Sequences were obtained from PBMCs. The V and J genes are TRBV10-3 and TRBJ2-5; TRBD1 agrees at 10 bases. The TCR comes from a woman aged 55-69 years in good health and CMV-seropositive. The CDR3 region has the DNA TGTGCCATCAGAACCGGGACAGGGGCAGGAGAGACCCAGTACTTC. Protein: CAIRTGTGAGETQYF.